The 28 T cell receptor beta chains below all came from one sample that was sequenced in a study of T cells in localized non-small cell lung cancer. TCRdb's table, derived via immunoSEQ multiplex PCR, lists solely in-frame clones and lacks some. The sample lists roughly 61,000 clones, 81% occurring once. The material sequenced was PBMCs, taken before any cancer treatment. The receptors stem from a man between 40 and 70 years old with stage II lung adenocarcinoma.

This clone came up once. J is TRBJ1-5 and V is TRBV4-2; 9 bases align to TRBD1. Germline V gene data show CDR1 as LGHNA and CDR2 as YNFKEQ. The CDR3 has 18 residues. After removal of 4 bases from V and 1 base from J, the junction contained 11 bases not matched to a gene. The CDR3 here is CASSPQDRGVGSNQPQHF. The CDR3 nucleotides are TGTGCCAGCAGCCCGCAGGACAGGGGCGTTGGGAGCAATCAGCCCCAGCATTTT.

The gene calls are TRBV18 and TRBJ1-2, with 7 bases fitting TRBD1. The CDR3 covers 15 residues. From germline, CDR1 is KGHSH and CDR2 LQKENI. With 5 bases clipped from V and 1 base from J, the junction kept 7 bases outside the gene matches. CDR3 coding DNA: TGTGCCAGCTCATTCGGACAGGCGGATAACTATGGCTACACCTTC. Its protein is CASSFGQADNYGYTF.

Written as DNA, the CDR3 is TGTGCCAGCAAACGGGACATGGGGAACTATGGCTACACCTTC. This sequence encodes CASKRDMGNYGYTF. This sequence joins TRBV5-4 and TRBJ1-2, with D possibly TRBD1 on 6 matching bases. This CDR3 spans 14 amino acids. Trimming took off 6 bases at V and 2 bases at J, with 14 bases between the two ends. CDR1 and CDR2 (germline): SGHNT, YYREEE (reference sequence).

The CDR3 DNA is TGTGCCAGCAGCTTGCAGGGACAGCCCTACGAGCAGTACTTC. Its protein is CASSLQGQPYEQYF. The chain links TRBV5-4 to TRBJ2-7, with 7 bases identical to TRBD1. This CDR3 contains 14 residues. Germline loops: CDR1 SGHNT, CDR2 YYREEE (reference sequence). J gave up 2 bases and V 1 base, and 3 bases lay outside the gene matches.

V gene TRBV30 combines with J gene TRBJ1-2; 8 bases agree with TRBD1. Germline CDR1 GTSNPN, CDR2 SVGIG (reference sequence). The V segment lost 5 bases and the J segment 7 bases; nucleotides outside the gene matches: 0. This CDR3 contains 10 residues. This CDR3 reads CAWDRGGYTF. The CDR3 DNA reads TGTGCCTGGGACAGGGGTGGCTACACCTTC. The entire variable domain, with the rest obtained from reference TRBV30 and TRBJ1-2, is as follows: SQTIHQWPATLVQPVGSPLSLECTVEGTSNPNLYWYRQAAGRGLQLLFYSVGIGQISSEVPQNLSASRPQDRQFILSSKKLLLSDSGFYLCAWDRGGYTFGSGTRLTVV.

For this clone: Distinct nucleotide sequences in the sample also encode this CDR3. The rearrangement uses TRBV27 and TRBJ2-1; 7 bases align to TRBD1. J gave up 0 bases and V 6 bases, and 2 bases lay outside the gene matches. From germline, CDR1 is MNHEY and CDR2 SMNVEV (reference sequence). The CDR3 runs to 14 residues. The chain's CDR3 is CASSRQGSYNEQFF. The DNA for the CDR3 is TGTGCCAGCAGCAGACAGGGCTCCTACAATGAGCAGTTCTTC.

The chain has TRBV5-1 and TRBJ1-1; no definite D call. CDR1 is SGHRS and CDR2 is YFSETQ in the germline V gene. V was clipped by 1 base and J by 5 bases, with 9 bases between them. The CDR3 sequence is 13 residues long. CDR3 region: CASSLQVGTEAFF. The DNA for the CDR3 is TGCGCCAGCAGCTTGCAGGTAGGAACTGAAGCTTTCTTT.

The V gene is TRBV5-1, the J gene TRBJ2-1; D possibly corresponds to TRBD2 (6 bases). The germline CDR1 and CDR2 sequences are SGHRS and YFSETQ. The germline V and J ends were trimmed by 0 bases and 8 bases, with 15 bases remaining between them. The CDR3 spans 15 residues. Here the CDR3 reads CASSLAGARPDEQFF. In nucleotides, the CDR3 is TGCGCCAGCAGCTTGGCGGGAGCCCGCCCGGATGAGCAGTTCTTC.

The chain links TRBV7-2 to TRBJ2-7, with 9 bases aligning to TRBD2. The J segment lost 5 bases and the V segment lost 4 bases, leaving 9 bases of the junction unmatched. This CDR3 has 15 amino acids. Per the germline V gene, CDR1 is SGHTA and CDR2 is FQGNSA. CDR3 DNA: TGTGCCAGCAGCTCTCCCGGGACTAGCAGCAACGAGCAGTACTTC. Translating it yields CASSSPGTSSNEQYF.

This chain links TRBV5-1 with TRBJ1-1, with D possibly TRBD1 on 5 matching bases. This CDR3 comprises 14 residues. Trimming removed 3 bases from V and 1 base from J, with 10 bases in between. The germline V gene encodes CDR1 SGHRS and CDR2 YFSETQ. CDR3: CASSWDARNTEAFF. The CDR3 nucleotides are TGCGCCAGCAGCTGGGACGCCAGGAACACTGAAGCTTTCTTT.

V and J are TRBV30 and TRBJ2-7; 10 bases are a match to TRBD2. V gave up 2 bases and J gave up 7 bases; unmatched junction bases: 8. This CDR3 comprises 14 residues. Germline CDR1 reads GTSNPN; CDR2 reads SVGIG (reference sequence). CDR3 protein: CAWSPPGLAQEQYF. CDR3 coding DNA: TGTGCCTGGAGTCCGCCGGGACTAGCGCAAGAGCAGTACTTC. Together with reference TRBV30 and TRBJ2-7, the CDR3 gives the full variable domain: SQTIHQWPATLVQPVGSPLSLECTVEGTSNPNLYWYRQAAGRGLQLLFYSVGIGQISSEVPQNLSASRPQDRQFILSSKKLLLSDSGFYLCAWSPPGLAQEQYFGPGTRLTVT.

The chain is built from TRBV10-3 and TRBJ2-2; the match to TRBD1 covers 12 bases. The germline V gene encodes CDR1 ENHRY and CDR2 SYGVKD. With 10 bases clipped from V and 4 bases from J, the junction kept 7 bases outside the gene matches. There are 15 residues in the CDR3. The CDR3 sequence is CASGDRGLSTGELFF. In nucleotides, the CDR3 is TGTGCCAGCGGGGACAGGGGGCTTTCCACCGGGGAGCTGTTTTTT.

The gene calls are TRBV2 and TRBJ2-3, with 8 bases matching TRBD1. This CDR3 region has 15 residues. J gave up 0 bases and V 4 bases, and 3 bases lay outside the gene matches. The germline CDR1 and CDR2 sequences are SNHLY and FYNNEI. The CDR3 nucleotides are TGTGCCAGCAGTGCTCAGGGGGCTAGCACAGATACGCAGTATTTT. Translated: CASSAQGASTDTQYF. The full variable domain, completed using reference TRBV2 and TRBJ2-3, is EPEVTQTPSHQVTQMGQEVILRCVPISNHLYFYWYRQILGQKVEFLVSFYNNEISEKSEIFDDQFSVERPDGSNFTLKIRSTKLEDSAMYFCASSAQGASTDTQYFGPGTRLTVL.

This chain uses TRBV11-1 with TRBJ1-2; D perhaps matches TRBD1 (5 bases). The V gene's germline CDR1 is SGHAT and CDR2 FQDESV (reference sequence). V shed 3 bases and J shed 8 bases, with 10 bases lying between them. CDR3 size: 12 residues. The CDR3: CASSLGTGGYTF. CDR3 nucleotides: TGTGCCAGCAGCTTGGGGACGGGCGGCTACACCTTC.

The chain carries TRBV18 and TRBJ1-4, with a weak D call TRBD1 (6 bases). The V end was cut by 1 base, the J end by 5 bases, with 17 bases between. This CDR3 is built from 17 residues. Germline assignment: CDR1 KGHSH and CDR2 LQKENI. The CDR3 region is CASSPRGGQIQNEKLFF. CDR3 nucleotide sequence: TGTGCCAGCTCACCACGGGGAGGACAGATCCAGAATGAAAAACTGTTTTTT.

This clone was picked up a small number of times. This specimen includes other DNA sequences encoding the same CDR3. The chain has TRBV19 and TRBJ2-7, with a possible D match to TRBD2 (6 bases). This CDR3 has 13 amino acids. The V gene's germline CDR1 is LNHDA and CDR2 SQIVND (reference sequence). Trimming removed 7 bases from V and 2 bases from J, with 12 bases in between. The CDR3 DNA reads TGTGCCAGTACGGGAGCCAGACCCTACGAGCAGTACTTC. Its translation: CASTGARPYEQYF.

CDR3 bases: TGCGCCAGCAGCCAAGGGACAGGGGCTAACTCTGGAAACACCATATATTTT. The encoded protein is CASSQGTGANSGNTIYF. The chain couples TRBV4-3 to TRBJ1-3, with 9 bases aligning to TRBD1. CDR3 length equals 17 residues. Germline CDR1 reads LGHNA; CDR2 reads YSLEER. V trimming: 1 base; J trimming: 0 bases; junction bases outside the gene matches: 4.

The chain uses TRBV5-1 and TRBJ2-3; tentatively, D is TRBD2 (5 bases). The V end was cut by 0 bases, the J end by 3 bases, with 8 bases between. Germline-derived CDR1 and CDR2 are SGHRS and YFSETQ. The CDR3 is 14 amino acids. CDR3 residues: CASSLVLVTDTQYF. In nucleotides, the CDR3 is TGCGCCAGCAGCTTGGTACTAGTAACAGATACGCAGTATTTT. The variable domain in full, completed from reference TRBV5-1 and TRBJ2-3, reads KAGVTQTPRYLIKTRGQQVTLSCSPISGHRSVSWYQQTPGQGLQFLFEYFSETQRNKGNFPGRFSGRQFSNSRSEMNVSTLELGDSALYLCASSLVLVTDTQYFGPGTRLTVL.

The chain joins TRBV14 to TRBJ1-2; D is unclear. Germline V gene sequence: CDR1 SGHDN, CDR2 FVKESK. The CDR3 has 12 residues. Trimming took off 2 bases at V and 8 bases at J, with 9 bases between the two ends. CDR3 protein: CASSQWREGYTF. The CDR3 coding sequence is TGTGCCAGCAGCCAATGGAGGGAGGGCTACACCTTC.

The J gene is TRBJ2-7, the V gene TRBV11-3; 10 nucleotides agree with TRBD2. The V segment lost 1 base and the J segment 2 bases; nucleotides outside the gene matches: 5. The CDR3 extends over 16 amino acids. Germline CDR1 is SGHNT and CDR2 is YENEEA. The DNA of the CDR3 is TGTGCCAGCAGCTTAGGTACTAGCGGGATTCCCTACGAGCAGTACTTC. Translating gives CASSLGTSGIPYEQYF.

The chain has TRBV7-9 and TRBJ2-3; 8 bases are a match to TRBD2. This CDR3 is 14 amino acids long. CDR1 is SEHNR, CDR2 FQNEAQ, per germline (reference sequence). V trimming: 2 bases; J trimming: 3 bases; junction bases outside the gene matches: 1. CDR3 DNA: TGTGCCAGCAGCTTATCTAGCGGGACAGATACGCAGTATTTT. Protein: CASSLSSGTDTQYF.

This rearrangement joins TRBV5-1 to TRBJ1-1, with D unclear. This CDR3 region has 13 residues. V shed 3 bases and J shed 1 base, with 7 bases lying between them. Germline V lookup: CDR1 SGHRS, CDR2 YFSETQ. CDR3 amino acids: CASSSDWNTEAFF. The CDR3 DNA reads as TGCGCCAGCAGCTCGGACTGGAACACTGAAGCTTTCTTT.

The chain has TRBV27 and TRBJ1-2, with D perhaps TRBD1 (6 bases). Deletions cut 4 bases from V and 6 bases from J, with 15 bases between. The CDR3 is 14 amino acids. Per the germline V gene, CDR1 is MNHEY and CDR2 is SMNVEV (reference sequence). Here the CDR3 reads CASSSGQIRDGYTF. CDR3 nucleotides: TGTGCCAGCAGTTCAGGACAGATAAGAGATGGCTACACCTTC.

This chain uses TRBV27 with TRBJ1-1; no definite D call. The CDR3 loop spans 15 amino acids. V was shortened by 2 bases and J by 2 bases, with 12 bases between the two germline ends. Germline V CDR1 and CDR2: MNHEY, SMNVEV (reference sequence). In nucleotides, the CDR3 is TGTGCCAGCAGTTTAAGTCTCAGCCTAAACACTGAAGCTTTCTTT. Its protein is CASSLSLSLNTEAFF.

The chain uses TRBV30 and TRBJ2-5, with 7 bases identical to TRBD2. The germline V gene encodes CDR1 GTSNPN and CDR2 SVGIG (reference sequence). The CDR3 covers 14 residues. After removal of 5 bases from V and 0 bases from J, the junction contained 6 bases not matched to a gene. The CDR3: CAWVRGGYQETQYF. For the CDR3, the DNA is TGTGCCTGGGTTCGGGGAGGGTACCAAGAGACCCAGTACTTC.

V is TRBV6-1 and J is TRBJ2-1; 10 bases line up with TRBD2. This CDR3 region has 15 residues. Per germline, CDR1 MNHNS and CDR2 SASEGT. V shed 4 bases, J shed 8 bases, and the junction held 8 bases outside the gene matches. CDR3 amino acids: CASSVGASGSDEQFF. In nucleotides, the CDR3 is TGTGCCAGCAGTGTAGGGGCTAGCGGGAGTGATGAGCAGTTCTTC.

This chain joins TRBV27 and TRBJ2-5; D uncertain. The V and J ends lost 5 bases and 2 bases respectively, with 15 bases between them. This CDR3 has 15 amino acids. Per the germline V gene, CDR1 is MNHEY and CDR2 is SMNVEV (reference sequence). CDR3 DNA: TGTGCCAGCAGTCCGGGCCCTCACCCTCAAGAGACCCAGTACTTC. This encodes CASSPGPHPQETQYF.

This clone was found a few times. V usage is TRBV5-6 and J usage is TRBJ2-7; D not certain. The germline V gene has CDR1 SGHDT and CDR2 YYEEEE. The germline V and J ends were trimmed by 2 bases and 1 base, with 7 bases remaining between them. CDR3 length: 13 residues. CDR3 in DNA: TGTGCCAGCAGCTTTACACCTTCCTACGAGCAGTACTTC. It specifies CASSFTPSYEQYF.